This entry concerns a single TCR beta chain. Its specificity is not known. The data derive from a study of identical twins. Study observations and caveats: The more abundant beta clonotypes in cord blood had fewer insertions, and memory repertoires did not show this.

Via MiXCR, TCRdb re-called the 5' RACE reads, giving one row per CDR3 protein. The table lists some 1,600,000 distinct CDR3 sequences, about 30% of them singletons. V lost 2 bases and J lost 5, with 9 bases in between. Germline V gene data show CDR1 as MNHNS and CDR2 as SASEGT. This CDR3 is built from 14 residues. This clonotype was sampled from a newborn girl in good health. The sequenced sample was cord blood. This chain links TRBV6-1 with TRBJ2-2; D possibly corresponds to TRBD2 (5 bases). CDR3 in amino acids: CASSEHGVTGELFF. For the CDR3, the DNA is TGTGCCAGCAGTGAACACGGGGTAACCGGGGAGCTGTTTTTT.